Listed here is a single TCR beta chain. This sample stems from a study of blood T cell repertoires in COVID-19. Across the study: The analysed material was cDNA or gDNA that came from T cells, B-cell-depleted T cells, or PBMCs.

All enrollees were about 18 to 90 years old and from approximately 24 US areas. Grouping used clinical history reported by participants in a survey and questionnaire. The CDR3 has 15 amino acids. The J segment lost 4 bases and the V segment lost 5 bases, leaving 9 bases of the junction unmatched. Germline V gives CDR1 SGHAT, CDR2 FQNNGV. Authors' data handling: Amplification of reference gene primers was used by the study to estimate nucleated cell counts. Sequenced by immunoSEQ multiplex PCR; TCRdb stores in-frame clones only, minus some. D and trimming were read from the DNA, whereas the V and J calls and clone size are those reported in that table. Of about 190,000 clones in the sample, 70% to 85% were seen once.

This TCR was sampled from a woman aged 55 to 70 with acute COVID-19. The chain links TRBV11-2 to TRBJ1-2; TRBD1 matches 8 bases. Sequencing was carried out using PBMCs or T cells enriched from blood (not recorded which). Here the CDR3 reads CASSEGTGRLYGYTF. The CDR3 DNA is TGTGCCAGCAGCGAGGGGACAGGAAGACTCTATGGCTACACCTTC.